The 20 T cell receptor beta chains given below trace back to one sample, sequenced in a study of T cells after yellow fever vaccination. TCRdb redid the calling of the 5' RACE reads with MiXCR, one entry per CDR3 protein. The sample lists about 140,000 distinct CDR3 sequences, about 8% seen once, with approximately 0.67% in the top ten. The specimen was CD4+ T cells sorted from PBMCs, collected 5 days after the yellow fever booster vaccination. Receptors were obtained from a man aged 25-45 years who received the YFV17D yellow fever vaccine.

Ten or more counts support this clonotype. CDR3 sequence (DNA): TGTGCCAGCACCCAGGGGATTGCCGAGCAGTACTTC. Translation: CASTQGIAEQYF. This chain joins TRBV6-6 and TRBJ2-7; perhaps TRBD1 as D (6 bases). Germline lookup yields CDR1 MNHNY and CDR2 SVGAGI (reference sequence). CDR3 length: 12 residues. Trimming shortened V by 7 bases and J by 6 bases, and 13 bases separated the two germline ends.

Worth noting for this clonotype: A much larger clone differs from this one at a single base, so this may be a read error. The chain recombines TRBV20-1 with TRBJ2-1; a possible D gene is TRBD2 (5 bases). The CDR3 length is 16 residues. CDR1 is DFQATT, CDR2 SNEGSKA, per germline (reference sequence). CDR3 sequence: CCASRGLESSYNEQFF. The CDR3 nucleotides read TGCTGTGCTAGTCGCGGACTGGAGAGCTCCTACAATGAGCAGTTCTTC.

Turning to this clonotype: A clone one base away is much larger, so this may be a read error. V is TRBV20-1 and J is TRBJ2-4; D not resolved. The germline V gene encodes CDR1 DFQATT and CDR2 SNEGSKA (reference sequence). This CDR3 spans 14 amino acids. The V gene lost 4 bases and the J gene lost 2 bases, with 12 bases spanning the gap. This chain's CDR3 is CSANPGSTKNIQYF. DNA for the CDR3: TGCAGTGCTAATCCCGGGTCGACCAAAAACATTCAGTACTTC.

This chain links TRBV6-1 with TRBJ2-5; D is undetermined. CDR1 and CDR2 from the germline V gene are MNHNS and SASEGT. The V gene lost 6 bases and the J gene lost 9 bases, with 23 bases spanning the gap. The CDR3 covers 15 residues. In DNA, the CDR3 is TGTGCCAGCAGCCCTAAACCCTCGGGCGGCCCGGCCCAGTACTTC. It translates to CASSPKPSGGPAQYF.

Ten or more counts support this clonotype. The chain joins TRBV18 to TRBJ2-1; D may be TRBD1 (5 bases). CDR3 length: 13 residues. Trimming removed 2 bases from V and 7 bases from J, with 9 bases in between. Germline CDR1 and CDR2: KGHSH and LQKENI. Written as DNA, the CDR3 is TGTGCCAGCTCACCAGCCAGGGCTAATGAGCAGTTCTTC. The encoded protein is CASSPARANEQFF.

This clonotype was observed at least ten times. The chain joins TRBV20-1 to TRBJ2-1; 9 nucleotides align to TRBD2. In germline, CDR1 is DFQATT, CDR2 SNEGSKA (reference sequence). The CDR3 totals 14 residues. Trimming took 6 bases from V and 7 from J; bases not matched to a gene: 10. CDR3 nucleotide sequence: TGCAGTGCCAGGGGGTCTAGCGGGACAAATGAGCAGTTCTTC. Protein product: CSARGSSGTNEQFF.

This chain connects TRBV7-2 to TRBJ2-3; D may match TRBD1 or TRBD2 (5 bases each). Germline values: CDR1 SGHTA, CDR2 FQGNSA. CDR3 length equals 16 residues. The ends were cut back, 7 bases at V and 1 base at J, with 18 bases in the middle. Here the CDR3 DNA reads TGTGCCAGCACACGGGGACCTGTGAGTGGCACAGATACGCAGTATTTT. As protein: CASTRGPVSGTDTQYF.

The genes are TRBV29-1 and TRBJ1-2; D is uncertain. Germline-derived CDR1 and CDR2 are SQVTM and ANQGSEA. V lost 7 bases and J 7 bases, leaving 19 bases between the germline ends. CDR3 length: 13 residues. The CDR3 spells CSALPPGAGGYTF. CDR3 in DNA: TGCAGCGCCCTCCCCCCGGGAGCGGGTGGCTACACCTTC.

This clonotype was found many times. This chain connects TRBV10-1 to TRBJ2-7, with D possibly TRBD1 on 6 matching bases. The CDR3 loop spans 14 amino acids. Deletions cut 0 bases from V and 5 bases from J, with 11 bases between. Germline CDR1 and CDR2: WNHNN and SYGVQD (reference sequence). The CDR3: CASSESWTEDEQYF. The DNA for the CDR3 is TGCGCCAGCAGTGAGTCGTGGACAGAAGACGAGCAGTACTTC.

This clonotype was seen at least ten times. The rearrangement uses TRBV27 and TRBJ2-5; 11 bases are shared with TRBD1. Germline trimming cut 5 bases from V and 4 bases from J; bases unmatched to any gene: 6. Germline-derived CDR1 and CDR2 are MNHEY and SMNVEV (reference sequence). This CDR3 contains 15 residues. The CDR3 DNA sequence: TGTGCCAGCAGTCGCCAAGGGACAGGGGGAGAGACCCAGTACTTC. Amino acid sequence: CASSRQGTGGETQYF.

This clonotype has ten or more counts. This chain links TRBV4-2 with TRBJ1-5; 7 nucleotides match TRBD1. The CDR3 runs to 14 residues. The J segment lost 1 base and the V segment lost 4 bases, leaving 1 base of the junction unmatched. From germline, CDR1 is LGHNA and CDR2 YNFKEQ. This chain's CDR3 is CASSRGQSNQPQHF. DNA of the CDR3: TGTGCCAGCAGCCGGGGACAGAGCAATCAGCCCCAGCATTTT.

This clonotype has ten or more counts. V usage is TRBV20-1 and J usage is TRBJ2-7; tentative D call: TRBD2 (7 bases). The CDR3 is 14 amino acids. The V end was cut by 4 bases, the J end by 2 bases, with 15 bases between. The germline V gene has CDR1 DFQATT and CDR2 SNEGSKA (reference sequence). The CDR3 sequence is CSANRGAGAYEQYF. The CDR3 nucleotides read TGCAGTGCTAACCGGGGGGCCGGGGCCTACGAGCAGTACTTC.

This clonotype was seen repeatedly, ten times or more. This chain links TRBV4-2 with TRBJ2-7; 11 bases are a match to TRBD1. Germline loops: CDR1 LGHNA, CDR2 YNFKEQ. There are 15 residues in the CDR3. Unmatched junction bases numbered 5, after V lost 4 bases and J lost 3 bases. The DNA for the CDR3 is TGTGCCAGCAGCCTGGGACAGGGGGGAAACTACGAGCAGTACTTC. Protein sequence: CASSLGQGGNYEQYF.

This clonotype was detected only a few times. The V and J genes are TRBV7-9 and TRBJ1-2, with a weak D call TRBD1 (5 bases). The CDR3 contains 15 residues. With 9 bases removed from V and 7 bases from J, the gap between germline ends came to 24 bases. Germline V gene lookup returns CDR1 SEHNR and CDR2 FQNEAQ (reference sequence). CDR3 DNA: TGTGCCAGTACCTCTTCCGGGGGTGCGAGAAGTGGCTACACCTTC. Translated: CASTSSGGARSGYTF.

This clonotype was detected ten times or more. The rearrangement joins TRBV6-5 to TRBJ2-1; 11 bases are shared with TRBD2. The V and J ends lost 0 bases and 1 base, in that order; junction bases with no gene match: 2. CDR3 length: 17 amino acids. Germline CDR1 reads MNHEY; CDR2 reads SVGAGI. The CDR3 loop is CASSYSGLAASYNEQFF. CDR3 DNA sequence: TGTGCCAGCAGTTACTCGGGACTAGCGGCATCCTACAATGAGCAGTTCTTC.

The gene calls are TRBV19 and TRBJ2-1; 10 bases are shared with TRBD2. CDR1 and CDR2 from the germline V gene are LNHDA and SQIVND (reference sequence). The CDR3 loop spans 16 amino acids. V dropped 5 bases and J dropped 2; count of bases not matched to a gene: 6. The CDR3 nucleotides read TGTGCCAGTAGTGTTCCTAGCGGGAGTACCTACAATGAGCAGTTCTTC. Residues: CASSVPSGSTYNEQFF.

This clonotype was detected many times. This sequence joins TRBV25-1 and TRBJ2-7; D call uncertain. V lost 5 bases to trimming and J lost 3 bases, with 5 bases between them. Germline values: CDR1 MGHDK, CDR2 SYGVNS. The CDR3 has 11 residues. The CDR3 DNA reads as TGTGCCAGCAGTAACGTCTACGAGCAGTACTTC. Amino acids: CASSNVYEQYF.

This clonotype was detected many times. The chain uses TRBV4-1 and TRBJ1-4, with a possible D match to TRBD1 (6 bases). This CDR3 has 16 amino acids. Germline V gene lookup returns CDR1 MGHRA and CDR2 YSYEKL. Trimming removed 2 bases at V and 5 bases at J, with 15 bases between. In nucleotides, the CDR3 is TGCGCCAGCAGCCAACCACCCGGGACAAGGAATGAAAAACTGTTTTTT. Translation: CASSQPPGTRNEKLFF.

At least ten counts were recorded for this clonotype. The chain couples TRBV20-1 to TRBJ1-6; D remains ambiguous. This CDR3 is built from 14 residues. Germline-derived CDR1 and CDR2 are DFQATT and SNEGSKA (reference sequence). The germline V and J ends were trimmed by 2 bases and 7 bases, with 12 bases remaining between them. The CDR3 sequence is CSARPPGFNSPLHF. For the CDR3, the DNA is TGCAGTGCTAGACCCCCGGGTTTCAATTCACCCCTCCACTTT.

A few counts support this clonotype. This chain connects TRBV20-1 to TRBJ2-1, with 11 bases fitting TRBD2. The junction had 14 bases not matched to a gene; V was cut back by 3 bases and J by 7 bases. The germline V gene encodes CDR1 DFQATT and CDR2 SNEGSKA (reference sequence). The CDR3 consists of 17 residues. This CDR3 is CSASGRLLAGGGNEQFF. The CDR3 bases are TGCAGTGCTAGTGGGAGGCTTCTAGCGGGAGGTGGTAATGAGCAGTTCTTC.